This is a list of T cell receptor beta chains from one sample in a study of T cell responses to AZD1222 COVID-19 vaccine. Measured with immunoSEQ multiplex PCR; TCRdb has only the in-frame clones, and not every one. This table has approximately 60,000 clones, over 70% appearing once. The input for sequencing was peripheral blood, taken on day 0 of AZD1222 vaccination. These receptors were collected from an adult in good health. Both conserved end residues are part of each CDR3. Fields, in order: V gene, J gene, CDR3 length, clone size, CDR3 protein. Not every row has a clone size; where given, it reads once, few, many or a size class.

TRBV28	TRBJ2-2	15	.	CASSSSGLAEAELFF
TRBV2	TRBJ2-2	14	.	CASSRTTNTGELFF
TRBV12-3/TRBV12-4	TRBJ2-1	13	.	CASSLGGDRGEFF
TRBV27	TRBJ2-1	12	.	CASWTGVNEQFF
TRBV2	TRBJ1-1	15	.	CASSALRLPNTEAFF
TRBV10-3	TRBJ1-5	15	few	CAISESGGANQPQHF
TRBV10-2	TRBJ1-6	13	many	CASSGTDNSPLHF
TRBV27	TRBJ1-5	12	few	CASSLAGQPQHF
TRBV11-3	TRBJ2-7	15	.	CASSLSGTEVYEQYF
TRBV7-9	TRBJ1-5	12	.	CASSLGGQPQHF
TRBV5-1	TRBJ1-5	15	.	CASSPGGDSNQPQHF
TRBV9	TRBJ2-3	15	.	CASSVSATRTDTQYF
TRBV4-3	TRBJ1-4	13	.	CASSLGQYEKLFF
TRBV5-1	TRBJ1-1	16	few	CASSLQIGTVNTEAFF
TRBV12-3/TRBV12-4	TRBJ1-5	13	.	CASTINVGKPQHF
TRBV4-3	TRBJ2-2	15	.	CASSRGATNTGELFF
TRBV12-3/TRBV12-4	TRBJ1-6	12	.	CASSRVDSPLHF
TRBV5-1	TRBJ1-3	16	.	CASSRSGQGERNTIYF
TRBV6-5	TRBJ1-2	15	.	CASSPPRGQNYGYTF
TRBV3-1/TRBV3-2	TRBJ1-2	14	.	CASSQEYTTYGYTF